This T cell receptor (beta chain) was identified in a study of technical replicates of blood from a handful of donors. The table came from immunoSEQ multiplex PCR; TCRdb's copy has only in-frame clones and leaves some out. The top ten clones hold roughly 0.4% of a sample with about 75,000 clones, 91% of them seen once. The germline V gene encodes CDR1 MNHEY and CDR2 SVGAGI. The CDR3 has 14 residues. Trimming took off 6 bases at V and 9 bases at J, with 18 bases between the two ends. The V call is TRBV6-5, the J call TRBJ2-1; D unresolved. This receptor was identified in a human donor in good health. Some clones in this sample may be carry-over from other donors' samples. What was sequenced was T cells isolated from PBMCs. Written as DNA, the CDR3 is TGTGCCAGCAGGTTGCGGAGTTTGGTAGGTGAGCAGTTCTTC. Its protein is CASRLRSLVGEQFF.